The clone carrying this T cell receptor (beta chain) was observed at least ten times. Antigen: not known. Synthesis of cDNA was carried out by template-switch 5'RACE. The reaction used 10-nucleotide random UMIs. In TCRdb, the 5' RACE reads were re-called with MiXCR into one record per CDR3 protein. The sample has approximately 38,000 distinct CDR3 sequences, almost 7.5% seen once. CDR3 length: 15 residues. V lost 1 base and J lost 10; bases outside the gene matches: 5. In germline, CDR1 is LGHNA, CDR2 YNFKEQ. The sample belongs to a study of neurological immune-mediated disorders. Notes on the study in general: Because no CDR3 amino acid sequences were shared across subjects by expanded clones, private repertoires were suggested in all groups.

This receptor was taken from a man aged 50-59 years in good health. The V call is TRBV4-2, the J call TRBJ2-1, with 12 nucleotides matching TRBD2. Sequences were obtained from CD4+ T cells from blood. The CDR3 here is CASSQGLAGVSEQFF. The DNA of the CDR3 is TGTGCCAGCAGCCAAGGACTAGCGGGAGTTTCGGAGCAGTTCTTC.